These T cell receptor beta chains were read from a single sample in a study of a mutant IDH1 vaccine in newly diagnosed glioma. Their specific antigens are unknown. Clones were read by immunoSEQ multiplex PCR, and TCRdb kept only the in-frame ones, dropping some. Of tens of thousands of clones listed, 60% to 75% were seen once; the top ten hold more than 9.5%. This specimen consisted of peripheral blood mononuclear cells (PBMCs), obtained from a glioma patient whose treatment included an IDH1 peptide vaccine. The receptors here all came from a man between 18 and 35 years old with glioma. Some clones in this sample may be carry-over from other donors' samples. The CDR3 runs from the conserved cysteine through the conserved F or W. The D gene is left open where the match is weak. Part of the rows lack a size; the others show once, few, many or a class for expanded clones.

J gene: TRBJ1-1
D gene: NA
clone size: NA
V gene: TRBV6-5
CDR3 DNA: TGTGCCAGCAGCCATCACGGGGGGGGCTCGAAAGCTTTCTTT
CDR3 protein: CASSHHGGGSKAFF

J gene: TRBJ2-3
D gene: NA
clone size: NA
V gene: TRBV4-2
CDR3 DNA: TGTGCCAGCAGCCAAGCCGATCGGGAGGATACGCAGTATTTT
CDR3 protein: CASSQADREDTQYF

J gene: TRBJ2-7
D gene: NA
clone size: NA
V gene: TRBV19
CDR3 DNA: TGTGCCAGTAGTATTATGATTACCTACGAGCAGTACTTC
CDR3 protein: CASSIMITYEQYF

J gene: TRBJ1-1
D gene: NA
clone size: NA
V gene: TRBV28
CDR3 DNA: TGTGCCAGCATTACCAGGGGAAACACTGAAGCTTTCTTT
CDR3 protein: CASITRGNTEAFF

J gene: TRBJ1-2
D gene: NA
clone size: NA
V gene: TRBV5-6
CDR3 DNA: TGTGCCAGCAGCATTCCTAGCAGGGGTATCAGCTATGGCTACACCTTC
CDR3 protein: CASSIPSRGISYGYTF

J gene: TRBJ2-7
D gene: NA
clone size: once
V gene: TRBV18
CDR3 DNA: TGTGCCAGCTCACCACTGGAGTACGAGCAGTACTTC
CDR3 protein: CASSPLEYEQYF

J gene: TRBJ2-1
D gene: TRBD1
clone size: NA
V gene: TRBV14
CDR3 DNA: TGTGCCAGCAGCCGAGACAGGGGAGCCTACAATGAGCAGTTCTTC
CDR3 protein: CASSRDRGAYNEQFF

J gene: TRBJ2-2
D gene: TRBD1
clone size: NA
V gene: TRBV6-5
CDR3 DNA: TGTGCCAGCAGAGACAGGGAAAGGAACACCGGGGAGCTGTTTTTT
CDR3 protein: CASRDRERNTGELFF

J gene: TRBJ2-7
D gene: NA
clone size: NA
V gene: TRBV5-1
CDR3 DNA: TGCGCCAGCAGCTTGGAACCGTTGCCCGCCTACGAGCAGTACTTC
CDR3 protein: CASSLEPLPAYEQYF

J gene: TRBJ2-7
D gene: TRBD1
clone size: NA
V gene: TRBV15
CDR3 DNA: TGTGCCACCAGCTTATCCGGGACAGGGGTCTCCGAGCAGTACTTC
CDR3 protein: CATSLSGTGVSEQYF

J gene: TRBJ1-4
D gene: NA
clone size: NA
V gene: TRBV30
CDR3 DNA: TGTGCCTGGGATATTGGAGGAACTAATGAAAAACTGTTTTTT
CDR3 protein: CAWDIGGTNEKLFF

J gene: TRBJ1-5
D gene: NA
clone size: few
V gene: TRBV4-3
CDR3 DNA: TGCGCCAGCAGCCAAGATGGGGCTGGGCGCAATCAGCCCCAGCATTTT
CDR3 protein: CASSQDGAGRNQPQHF

J gene: TRBJ1-1
D gene: NA
clone size: few
V gene: TRBV7-2
CDR3 DNA: TGTGCCAGCAGCTTCTTGGAGATGAACACTGAAGCTTTCTTT
CDR3 protein: CASSFLEMNTEAFF

J gene: TRBJ2-7
D gene: TRBD1
clone size: NA
V gene: TRBV9
CDR3 DNA: TGTGCCAGCAGTGAGGGACAGCGGTCCTACGAGCAGTACTTC
CDR3 protein: CASSEGQRSYEQYF

J gene: TRBJ2-2
D gene: NA
clone size: NA
V gene: TRBV27
CDR3 DNA: TGTGCCAGCAGTTGGACTGATAACACCGGGGAGCTGTTTTTT
CDR3 protein: CASSWTDNTGELFF

J gene: TRBJ1-5
D gene: NA
clone size: NA
V gene: TRBV7-2
CDR3 DNA: TGTGCCAGCAGCTTAGGTCGAGGGAATCAGCCCCAGCATTTT
CDR3 protein: CASSLGRGNQPQHF

J gene: TRBJ2-7
D gene: TRBD1
clone size: NA
V gene: TRBV4-1
CDR3 DNA: TGCGCCAGCAGCCTCGGACAGGGATGGAGCTACGAGCAGTACTTC
CDR3 protein: CASSLGQGWSYEQYF

J gene: TRBJ2-3
D gene: NA
clone size: NA
V gene: TRBV15
CDR3 DNA: TGTGCCACCAGCAGCCCCCTCGATACGCAGTATTTT
CDR3 protein: CATSSPLDTQYF

J gene: TRBJ2-4
D gene: NA
clone size: NA
V gene: TRBV7-8
CDR3 DNA: TGTGCCAGCAGCCCGAGACAGGGACTAGCCAAAAACATTCAGTACTTC
CDR3 protein: CASSPRQGLAKNIQYF

J gene: TRBJ1-6
D gene: NA
clone size: few
V gene: TRBV7-6
CDR3 DNA: TGTGCCAGCAGCTTAGAGCTGATTAATTCACCCCTCCACTTT
CDR3 protein: CASSLELINSPLHF

J gene: TRBJ1-2
D gene: TRBD1
clone size: NA
V gene: TRBV12-5
CDR3 DNA: TGTGCTAGTGGTTTCTCCCGGGGGACAGGTGTTATTGGCTACACCTTC
CDR3 protein: CASGFSRGTGVIGYTF

J gene: TRBJ2-3
D gene: NA
clone size: NA
V gene: TRBV5-6
CDR3 DNA: TGTGCCAGCAGCTTAATACAGGCGGATACGCAGTATTTT
CDR3 protein: CASSLIQADTQYF

J gene: TRBJ1-1
D gene: NA
clone size: NA
V gene: TRBV7-2
CDR3 DNA: TGTGCCAGCAGCTTAGACAAACGGATGAACACTGAAGCTTTCTTT
CDR3 protein: CASSLDKRMNTEAFF

J gene: TRBJ2-5
D gene: NA
clone size: NA
V gene: TRBV5-6
CDR3 DNA: TGTGCCAGCAGCTTTTACAGTCAAGAGACCCAGTACTTC
CDR3 protein: CASSFYSQETQYF

J gene: TRBJ1-2
D gene: NA
clone size: NA
V gene: TRBV6-5
CDR3 DNA: TGTGCCAGCAGTTACTCGAGCACGGTGTATGGCTACACCTTC
CDR3 protein: CASSYSSTVYGYTF

J gene: TRBJ2-5
D gene: NA
clone size: NA
V gene: TRBV2
CDR3 DNA: TGTGCCAGCACCACGGGACCGCTAGGGGTGACCCAGTACTTC
CDR3 protein: CASTTGPLGVTQYF

J gene: TRBJ2-7
D gene: NA
clone size: NA
V gene: TRBV28
CDR3 DNA: TGTGCCAGCAGTATCTCATCCTACGAGCAGTACTTC
CDR3 protein: CASSISSYEQYF

J gene: TRBJ2-1
D gene: NA
clone size: NA
V gene: TRBV7-2
CDR3 DNA: TGTGCCAGCAGCTTAGAGGCACCCTACAATGAGCAGTTCTTC
CDR3 protein: CASSLEAPYNEQFF

J gene: TRBJ1-6
D gene: NA
clone size: few
V gene: TRBV2
CDR3 DNA: TGTGCCAGCAGTGCAGCGAGAGGGGGGAATTCACCCCTCCACTTT
CDR3 protein: CASSAARGGNSPLHF

J gene: TRBJ1-4
D gene: NA
clone size: once
V gene: TRBV13
CDR3 DNA: TGTGCCAGCAGCTTCGTCCGTGACAGTGAAAAACTGTTTTTT
CDR3 protein: CASSFVRDSEKLFF

J gene: TRBJ1-1
D gene: TRBD1
clone size: NA
V gene: TRBV7-9
CDR3 DNA: TGTGCCAGCAGCCTCACTATGGGACAGCAAGCTTTCTTT
CDR3 protein: CASSLTMGQQAFF